Each of the 16 T cell receptor beta chains below was sequenced from the same sample in a study of T cell responses to AZD1222 COVID-19 vaccine. Profiling relied on immunoSEQ multiplex PCR, and the TCRdb table lists in-frame clones only, not all of them. The top ten clones hold approximately 9% of a sample with approximately 99,000 clones, 80% to 95% of them seen once. The sample was peripheral blood, taken 28 days after the second AZD1222 dose. These receptor sequences come from an adult who received the AZD1222 COVID-19 vaccine.

V usage is TRBV7-2 and J usage is TRBJ2-2; D perhaps matches TRBD2 (5 bases). CDR1 is SGHTA, CDR2 FQGNSA, per germline. This CDR3 is 16 amino acids long. V was clipped by 5 bases and J by 4 bases, with 17 bases between them. The CDR3 DNA reads as TGTGCCAGCAGCCAATCTATGAGCGGTTCCACCGGGGAGCTGTTTTTT. This translates into CASSQSMSGSTGELFF. The variable domain in full, completed from reference TRBV7-2 and TRBJ2-2, reads GAGVSQSPSNKVTEKGKDVELRCDPISGHTALYWYRQSLGQGLEFLIYFQGNSAPDKSGLPSDRFSAERTGGSVSTLTIQRTQQEDSAVYLCASSQSMSGSTGELFFGEGSRLTVL.

The genes are TRBV28 and TRBJ1-2, with D possibly matching TRBD1 (5 bases). V lost 5 bases to trimming and J lost 0 bases, with 10 bases between them. This CDR3 region has 14 residues. Germline assignment: CDR1 MDHEN and CDR2 SYDVKM. The CDR3 loop is CASSLPGTNYGYTF. The CDR3 DNA reads as TGTGCCAGCAGTCTCCCAGGGACTAACTATGGCTACACCTTC.

The CDR3 coding sequence is TGTGCCAGTAGTATGATCGGGGCTGGGAATCAGCCCCAGCATTTT. It yields the protein CASSMIGAGNQPQHF. The chain carries TRBV19 and TRBJ1-5; a possible D gene is TRBD1 (5 bases). This CDR3 has 15 residues. Germline lookup yields CDR1 LNHDA and CDR2 SQIVND (reference sequence). Trimming removed 3 bases at V and 4 bases at J, with 13 bases between.

The rearrangement joins TRBV6-6 to TRBJ2-3; no definite D call. Trimming took 11 bases from V and 3 from J, leaving 12 bases between them. The CDR3 covers 12 residues. Germline values: CDR1 MNHNY, CDR2 SVGAGI (reference sequence). The CDR3 here is CAARGTTDTQYF. For the CDR3, the DNA is TGTGCCGCTAGAGGAACAACAGATACGCAGTATTTT.

The chain employs TRBV2 and TRBJ1-5, with 12 bases that match TRBD1. This CDR3 comprises 15 residues. The germline V gene encodes CDR1 SNHLY and CDR2 FYNNEI. Trimming at V came to 1 base and at J to 7 bases, leaving 2 bases not matched to a gene. The CDR3 region has the DNA TGTGCCAGCAGTGAAGAGGGGACAGGGGGCCAGCCCCAGCATTTT. It codes for CASSEEGTGGQPQHF.

The chain couples TRBV24-1 to TRBJ1-3; TRBD1 agrees at 9 bases. The CDR3 spans 16 residues. Germline CDR1 KGHDR, CDR2 SFDVKD. V lost 4 bases and J lost 1; bases outside the gene matches: 4. The CDR3 bases are TGTGCCACCAGTGACTCCGGGACAGGGTCTGGAAACACCATATATTTT. Its protein is CATSDSGTGSGNTIYF.

The V and J genes are TRBV30 and TRBJ1-1; D may be TRBD1 (5 bases). Trimming removed 4 bases at V and 10 bases at J, with 28 bases between. CDR1 is GTSNPN and CDR2 is SVGIG in the germline V gene (reference sequence). The CDR3 extends over 16 amino acids. The CDR3 loop is CAWIPRGGRTRLGAFF. DNA for the CDR3: TGTGCCTGGATTCCGCGGGGCGGGAGGACCAGGTTGGGAGCTTTCTTT.

V gene TRBV27 combines with J gene TRBJ2-3, with TRBD2 matching over 11 bases. The CDR3 has 14 amino acids. CDR1 is MNHEY and CDR2 is SMNVEV in the germline V gene (reference sequence). V was clipped by 3 bases and J by 5 bases; unmatched bases: 1. The CDR3 here is CASSFGTSGDTQYF. CDR3 in DNA: TGTGCCAGCAGTTTCGGGACTAGCGGAGATACGCAGTATTTT.

This sequence joins TRBV24-1 and TRBJ2-1; a possible D gene is TRBD2 (5 bases). Trimming left V 1 base short and J 6 bases short, with 9 bases between. This CDR3 comprises 14 residues. In germline, CDR1 is KGHDR, CDR2 SFDVKD. DNA of the CDR3: TGTGCCACCAGTGATTTTCCTAGCCGCAATGAGCAGTTCTTC. Amino acids: CATSDFPSRNEQFF.

The rearrangement links TRBV19 to TRBJ1-2, with 7 bases identical to TRBD1. The CDR3 contains 13 residues. Trimming took 4 bases from V and 4 from J; bases not matched to a gene: 3. From germline, CDR1 is LNHDA and CDR2 SQIVND (reference sequence). DNA of the CDR3: TGTGCCAGTAGTAAGGGACAGAGCTATGGCTACACCTTC. Protein product: CASSKGQSYGYTF.

The chain has TRBV3-1 (or the pseudogene TRBV3-2) and TRBJ1-3; D unclear. Trimming pared 5 bases from V and 0 bases from J, leaving 8 bases between. The length of the CDR3 is 14 residues. Germline CDR1 and CDR2: LGHDT and YNNKEL (reference sequence). CDR3 coding DNA: TGTGCCAGCAGCGTGAGGAACTCTGGAAACACCATATATTTT. The encoded protein is CASSVRNSGNTIYF.

This clone was seen a handful of times. J is TRBJ2-7 and V is TRBV27, with TRBD2 identical over 10 bases. The CDR3 is 13 residues long. Germline V gene data show CDR1 as MNHEY and CDR2 as SMNVEV (reference sequence). Trimming took 3 bases from V and 7 from J; bases not matched to a gene: 3. CDR3 amino acids: CASSFSGGSEQYF. The CDR3 DNA reads as TGTGCCAGCAGTTTTAGCGGGGGGTCGGAGCAGTACTTC.

This clone appeared a few times. The CDR3 is CASSLGLTNYGYTF. The CDR3 DNA reads TGTGCCAGCAGCTTAGGATTAACCAACTATGGCTACACCTTC. The V gene is TRBV7-8, the J gene TRBJ1-2; D is uncertain. Trimming removed 1 base from V and 2 bases from J, with 8 bases in between. The CDR3 has 14 residues. Germline V CDR1 and CDR2: SGHVS, FQNEAQ.

This clone was seen just once. Other DNA sequences from this sample encode an identical CDR3 as well. The V call is TRBV19, the J call TRBJ1-5, with 8 bases lining up with TRBD1. Germline V gives CDR1 LNHDA, CDR2 SQIVND (reference sequence). The length of the CDR3 is 15 residues. V was pared by 3 bases and J by 2 bases, with 3 bases of the junction left unmatched. CDR3 nucleotide sequence: TGTGCCAGTAGTATTCAGACAGGGGGCAATCAGCCCCAGCATTTT. It specifies CASSIQTGGNQPQHF.

The chain carries TRBV5-1 and TRBJ2-7; no clear D gene. The CDR3 has 11 residues. CDR1 is SGHRS and CDR2 is YFSETQ in the germline V gene. V was cut by 0 bases and J by 6 bases, with 4 bases left in between. CDR3 amino acids: CASSLAPEQYF. DNA of the CDR3: TGCGCCAGCAGCTTGGCTCCCGAGCAGTACTTC.

The chain has TRBV10-2 and TRBJ1-3, with D perhaps TRBD1 (5 bases). CDR1 and CDR2 (germline): WSHSY, SAAADI. Deletions cut 6 bases from V and 0 bases from J, with 12 bases between. The CDR3 is 15 residues long. CDR3: CASSTGAFSGNTIYF. CDR3 nucleotide sequence: TGCGCCAGCAGCACAGGTGCCTTCTCTGGAAACACCATATATTTT.